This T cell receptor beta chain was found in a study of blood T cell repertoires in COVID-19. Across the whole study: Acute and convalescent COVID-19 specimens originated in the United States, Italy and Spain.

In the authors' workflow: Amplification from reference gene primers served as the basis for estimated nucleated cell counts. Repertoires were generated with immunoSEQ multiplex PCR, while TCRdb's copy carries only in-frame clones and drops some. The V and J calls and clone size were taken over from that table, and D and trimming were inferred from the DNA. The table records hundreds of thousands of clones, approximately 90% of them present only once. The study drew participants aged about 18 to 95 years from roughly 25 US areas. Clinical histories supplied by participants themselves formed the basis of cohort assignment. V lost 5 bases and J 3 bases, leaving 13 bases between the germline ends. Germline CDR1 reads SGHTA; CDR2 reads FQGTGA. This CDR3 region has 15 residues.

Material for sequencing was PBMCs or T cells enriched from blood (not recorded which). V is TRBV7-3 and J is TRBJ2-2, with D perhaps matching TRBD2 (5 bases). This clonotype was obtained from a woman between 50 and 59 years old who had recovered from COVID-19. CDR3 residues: CASSPRSGDTGELFF. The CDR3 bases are TGTGCCAGCAGCCCAAGGTCCGGGGACACCGGGGAGCTGTTTTTT.